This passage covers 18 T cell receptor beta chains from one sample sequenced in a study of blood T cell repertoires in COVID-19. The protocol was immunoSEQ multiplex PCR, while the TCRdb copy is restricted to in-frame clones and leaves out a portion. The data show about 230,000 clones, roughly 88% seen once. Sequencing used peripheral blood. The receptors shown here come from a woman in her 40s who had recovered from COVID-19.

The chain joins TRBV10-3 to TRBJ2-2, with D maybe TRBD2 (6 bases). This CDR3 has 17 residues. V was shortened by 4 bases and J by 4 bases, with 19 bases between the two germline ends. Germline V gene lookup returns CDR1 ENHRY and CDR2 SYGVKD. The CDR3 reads CAISVVSPKEGTGELFF. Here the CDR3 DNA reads TGTGCCATCAGTGTAGTGTCGCCAAAGGAGGGCACCGGGGAGCTGTTTTTT.

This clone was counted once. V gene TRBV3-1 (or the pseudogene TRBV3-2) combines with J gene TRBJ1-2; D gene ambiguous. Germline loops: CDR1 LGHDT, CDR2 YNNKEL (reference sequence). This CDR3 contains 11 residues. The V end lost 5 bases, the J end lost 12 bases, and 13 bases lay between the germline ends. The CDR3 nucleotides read TGTGCCAGCAGCACCCCCGGGGAACACACCTTC. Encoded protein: CASSTPGEHTF.

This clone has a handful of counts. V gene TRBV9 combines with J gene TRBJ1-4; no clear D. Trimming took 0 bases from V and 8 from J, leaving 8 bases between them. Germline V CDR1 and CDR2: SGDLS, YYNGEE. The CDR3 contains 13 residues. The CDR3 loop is CASSVGGSEKLFF. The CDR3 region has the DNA TGTGCCAGCAGCGTAGGAGGTAGCGAAAAACTGTTTTTT. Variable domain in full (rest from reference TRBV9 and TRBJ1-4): DSGVTQTPKHLITATGQRVTLRCSPRSGDLSVYWYQQSLDQGLQFLIQYYNGEERAKGNILERFSAQQFPDLHSELNLSSLELGDSALYFCASSVGGSEKLFFGSGTQLSVL.

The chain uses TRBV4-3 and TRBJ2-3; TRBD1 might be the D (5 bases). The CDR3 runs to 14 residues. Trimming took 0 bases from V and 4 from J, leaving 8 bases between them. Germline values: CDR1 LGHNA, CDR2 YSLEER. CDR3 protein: CASSQDRGPDTQYF. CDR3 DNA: TGCGCCAGCAGCCAAGATAGGGGTCCAGATACGCAGTATTTT.

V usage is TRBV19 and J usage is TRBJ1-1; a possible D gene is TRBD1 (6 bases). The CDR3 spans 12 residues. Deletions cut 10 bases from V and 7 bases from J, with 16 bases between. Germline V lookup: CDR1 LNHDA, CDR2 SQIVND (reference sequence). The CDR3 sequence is CATRSSGVEAFF. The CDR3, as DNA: TGTGCCACCCGTTCCTCAGGGGTTGAAGCTTTCTTT. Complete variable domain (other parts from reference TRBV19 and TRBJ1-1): DGGITQSPKYLFRKEGQNVTLSCEQNLNHDAMYWYRQDPGQGLRLIYYSQIVNDFQKGDIAEGYSVSREKKESFPLTVTSAQKNPTAFYLCATRSSGVEAFFGQGTRLTVV.

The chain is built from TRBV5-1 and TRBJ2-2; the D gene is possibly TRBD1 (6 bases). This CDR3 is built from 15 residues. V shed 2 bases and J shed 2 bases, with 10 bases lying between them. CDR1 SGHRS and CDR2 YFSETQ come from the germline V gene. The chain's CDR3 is CASSFGQPNTGELFF. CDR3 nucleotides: TGCGCCAGCAGCTTCGGACAGCCTAACACCGGGGAGCTGTTTTTT.

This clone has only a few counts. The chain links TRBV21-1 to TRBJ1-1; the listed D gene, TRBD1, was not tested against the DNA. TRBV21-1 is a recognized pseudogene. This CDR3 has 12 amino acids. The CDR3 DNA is TGTGCTAGCAGGAGAGGGGGCACTGAAGCTTTCTTT. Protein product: CASRRGGTEAFF.

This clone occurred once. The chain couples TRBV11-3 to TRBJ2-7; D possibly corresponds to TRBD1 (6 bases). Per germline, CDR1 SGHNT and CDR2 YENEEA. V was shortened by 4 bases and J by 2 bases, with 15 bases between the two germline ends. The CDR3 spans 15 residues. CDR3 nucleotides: TGTGCCAGCAGCTCGGACAGTTCCTTGACCTACGAGCAGTACTTC. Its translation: CASSSDSSLTYEQYF.

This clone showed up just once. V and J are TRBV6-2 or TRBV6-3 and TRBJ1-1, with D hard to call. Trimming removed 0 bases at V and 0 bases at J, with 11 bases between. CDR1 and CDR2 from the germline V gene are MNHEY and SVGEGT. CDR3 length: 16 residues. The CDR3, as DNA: TGTGCCAGCAGTTACTCGGGCTACCGGATGAACACTGAAGCTTTCTTT. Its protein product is CASSYSGYRMNTEAFF.

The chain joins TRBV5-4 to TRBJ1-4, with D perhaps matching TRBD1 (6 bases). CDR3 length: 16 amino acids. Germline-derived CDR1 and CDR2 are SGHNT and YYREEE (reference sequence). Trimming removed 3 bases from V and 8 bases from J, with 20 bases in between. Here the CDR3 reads CASSSTSQGTREKLFF. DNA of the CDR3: TGTGCCAGCAGCTCCACATCACAGGGAACGAGAGAAAAACTGTTTTTT.

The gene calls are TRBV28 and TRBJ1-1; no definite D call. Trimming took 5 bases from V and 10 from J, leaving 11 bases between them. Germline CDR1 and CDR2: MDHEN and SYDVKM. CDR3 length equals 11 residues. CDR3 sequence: CASSPREGAFF. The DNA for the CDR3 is TGTGCCAGCAGTCCCCGGGAGGGAGCTTTCTTT.

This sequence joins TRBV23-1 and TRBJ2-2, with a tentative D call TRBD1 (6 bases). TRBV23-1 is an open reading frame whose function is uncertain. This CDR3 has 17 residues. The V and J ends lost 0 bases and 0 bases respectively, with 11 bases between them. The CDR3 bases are TGCGCCAGCAGTCAATCCCCAGGGGAGACGAACACCGGGGAGCTGTTTTTT. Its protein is CASSQSPGETNTGELFF.

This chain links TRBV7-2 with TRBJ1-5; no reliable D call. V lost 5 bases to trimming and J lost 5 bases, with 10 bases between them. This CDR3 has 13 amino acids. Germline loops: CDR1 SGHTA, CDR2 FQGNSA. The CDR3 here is CASSPTPDQPQHF. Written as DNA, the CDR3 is TGTGCCAGCAGCCCAACCCCAGATCAGCCCCAGCATTTT.

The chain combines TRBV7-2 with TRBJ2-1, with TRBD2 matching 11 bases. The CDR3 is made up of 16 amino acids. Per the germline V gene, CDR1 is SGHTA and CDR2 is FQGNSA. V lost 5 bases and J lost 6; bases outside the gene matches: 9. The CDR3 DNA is TGTGCCAGCAGCACTTGGGGGCTAGCGGGGGGCAATGAGCAGTTCTTC. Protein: CASSTWGLAGGNEQFF.

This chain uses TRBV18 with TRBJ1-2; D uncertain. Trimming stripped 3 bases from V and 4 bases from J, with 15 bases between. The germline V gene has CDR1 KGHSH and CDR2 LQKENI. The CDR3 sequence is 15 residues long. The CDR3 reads CASSPKVETTYGYTF. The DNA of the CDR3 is TGTGCCAGCTCACCCAAAGTGGAGACTACCTATGGCTACACCTTC.

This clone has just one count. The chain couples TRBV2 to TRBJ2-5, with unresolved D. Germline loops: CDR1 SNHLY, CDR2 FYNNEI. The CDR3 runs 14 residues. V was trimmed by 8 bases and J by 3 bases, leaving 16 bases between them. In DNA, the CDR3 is TGTGCCAGCTCCCGCCGAGCCCTTGAAGAGACCCAGTACTTC. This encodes CASSRRALEETQYF.

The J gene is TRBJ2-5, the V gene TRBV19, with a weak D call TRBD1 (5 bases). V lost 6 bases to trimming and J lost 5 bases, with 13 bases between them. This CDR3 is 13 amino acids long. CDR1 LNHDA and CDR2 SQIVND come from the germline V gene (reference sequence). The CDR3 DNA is TGTGCCAGTAGACGTACAGGTAGCGAGACCCAGTACTTC. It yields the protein CASRRTGSETQYF.

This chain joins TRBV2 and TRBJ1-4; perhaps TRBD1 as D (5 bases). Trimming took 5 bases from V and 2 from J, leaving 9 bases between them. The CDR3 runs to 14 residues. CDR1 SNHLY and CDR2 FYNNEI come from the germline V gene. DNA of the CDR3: TGTGCCAGCAGTACAGGTGATACTAATGAAAAACTGTTTTTT. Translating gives CASSTGDTNEKLFF.